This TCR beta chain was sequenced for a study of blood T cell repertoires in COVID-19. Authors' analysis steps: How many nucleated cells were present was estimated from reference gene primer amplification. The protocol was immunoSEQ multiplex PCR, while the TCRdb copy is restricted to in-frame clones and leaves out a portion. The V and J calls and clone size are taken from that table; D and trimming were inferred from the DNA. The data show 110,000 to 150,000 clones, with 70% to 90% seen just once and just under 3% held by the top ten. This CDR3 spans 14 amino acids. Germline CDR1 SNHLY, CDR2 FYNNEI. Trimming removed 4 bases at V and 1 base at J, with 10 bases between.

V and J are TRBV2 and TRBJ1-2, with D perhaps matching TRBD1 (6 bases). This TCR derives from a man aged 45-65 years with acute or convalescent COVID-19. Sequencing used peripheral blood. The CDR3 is CASSGQERNYGYTF. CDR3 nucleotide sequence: TGTGCCAGCAGTGGACAGGAACGTAACTATGGCTACACCTTC.